Following are 21 T cell receptor beta chains from one sample sequenced in a study of blood T cell repertoires in COVID-19. Clones were read by immunoSEQ multiplex PCR, and TCRdb kept only the in-frame ones, dropping some. This sample carries 250,000 to 350,000 clones, around 87% of them seen once, and the ten largest clones take about 7.8%. The sample comprised peripheral blood. Receptors originate from a woman in her 50s who had recovered from COVID-19.

The chain is built from TRBV6-2 or TRBV6-3 and TRBJ1-1; D remains unclear. This CDR3 comprises 13 residues. The V end lost 2 bases, the J end lost 6 bases, and 10 bases lay between the germline ends. Germline values: CDR1 MNHEY, CDR2 SVGEGT. The CDR3 loop reads CASSYKRVSEAFF. The DNA for the CDR3 is TGTGCCAGCAGTTACAAGCGGGTCTCTGAAGCTTTCTTT.

This clone was recorded a few times. The gene calls are TRBV5-6 and TRBJ2-1; 8 bases are a match to TRBD1. Germline V gene data show CDR1 as SGHDT and CDR2 as YYEEEE. The CDR3 totals 17 residues. The V gene end was trimmed by 4 bases and the J gene end by 5 bases; junction bases not matched to a gene: 14. Here the CDR3 reads CASSDTDREFFDNEQFF. Here the CDR3 DNA reads TGTGCCAGCAGCGACACGGACAGGGAATTCTTTGACAATGAGCAGTTCTTC.

The chain combines TRBV9 with TRBJ1-6, with 7 bases lining up with TRBD1. CDR1 is SGDLS, CDR2 YYNGEE, per germline. This CDR3 spans 14 amino acids. V gave up 0 bases and J gave up 10 bases; unmatched junction bases: 4. In nucleotides, the CDR3 is TGTGCCAGCAGCGTAGCAGGGGGATCATCACCCCTCCACTTT. Translating gives CASSVAGGSSPLHF.

The chain joins TRBV7-9 to TRBJ2-3, with TRBD2 identical over 9 bases. Trimming at V came to 5 bases and at J to 3 bases, leaving 12 bases not matched to a gene. The CDR3 is 17 amino acids. The germline CDR1 and CDR2 sequences are SEHNR and FQNEAQ (reference sequence). The CDR3 region has the DNA TGTGCCAGCAGCCCCATTGGAGCGGGAGGAGTAACAGATACGCAGTATTTT. Translating gives CASSPIGAGGVTDTQYF.

The chain employs TRBV15 and TRBJ1-4, with TRBD1 matching over 9 bases. Unmatched junction bases numbered 10, after V lost 3 bases and J lost 8 bases. Germline lookup yields CDR1 LNHNV and CDR2 YYDKDF (reference sequence). This CDR3 comprises 16 residues. The CDR3 nucleotides read TGTGCCACCAGCAGGCGTCCGGGACAGGGTCAGGAAAAACTGTTTTTT. Translated, it gives CATSRRPGQGQEKLFF.

Many counts were recorded for this clone. CDR3 sequence reads: CASSLEGVNQPQHF. CDR3 in DNA: TGTGCCAGCAGCTTAGAGGGGGTCAATCAGCCCCAGCATTTT. V is TRBV7-2 and J is TRBJ1-5; possible D gene TRBD1, 6 bases. CDR3 size: 14 residues. Per germline, CDR1 SGHTA and CDR2 FQGNSA. The V gene lost 1 base and the J gene lost 3 bases, with 7 bases spanning the gap.

The V and J genes are TRBV4-1 and TRBJ1-1; a possible D gene is TRBD1 (6 bases). V gave up 4 bases and J gave up 5 bases, with 17 bases separating them. Germline assignment: CDR1 MGHRA and CDR2 YSYEKL. The CDR3 covers 15 residues. The CDR3: CASSRSTGLGTEAFF. CDR3 DNA: TGCGCCAGCAGCCGTTCCACAGGGTTGGGGACTGAAGCTTTCTTT.

J is TRBJ2-7 and V is TRBV10-3, with D possibly being TRBD1 (6 bases). CDR3 length: 14 residues. The ends were cut back, 0 bases at V and 6 bases at J, with 12 bases in the middle. Germline V gene lookup returns CDR1 ENHRY and CDR2 SYGVKD. The CDR3, as DNA: TGTGCCATCAGTGAGTCGGGGGCAACGACCGAGCAGTACTTC. It yields the protein CAISESGATTEQYF.

CDR3 nucleotides: TGTGCCAGCAGTGCAGGGTACTCACCCCTCCACTTT. Translated: CASSAGYSPLHF. J is TRBJ1-6 and V is TRBV27, with D perhaps TRBD1 (5 bases). Germline V lookup: CDR1 MNHEY, CDR2 SMNVEV (reference sequence). The CDR3 is made up of 12 amino acids. The V and J ends lost 5 bases and 10 bases respectively, with 9 bases between them.

The V and J genes are TRBV28 and TRBJ2-7; perhaps TRBD2 as D (5 bases). This CDR3 contains 13 residues. Germline V gene lookup returns CDR1 MDHEN and CDR2 SYDVKM. The ends were cut back, 5 bases at V and 0 bases at J, with 8 bases in the middle. CDR3: CASSAGSSYEQYF. CDR3 nucleotides: TGTGCCAGCAGTGCGGGTTCCTCCTACGAGCAGTACTTC.

The chain couples TRBV7-6 to TRBJ2-1; TRBD2 aligns across 7 bases. Germline CDR1 reads SGHVS; CDR2 reads FNYEAQ. The J segment lost 2 bases and the V segment lost 3 bases, leaving 4 bases of the junction unmatched. The length of the CDR3 is 15 residues. Here the CDR3 reads CASSLSGNPYNEQFF. DNA for the CDR3: TGTGCCAGCAGCTTGAGCGGGAACCCCTACAATGAGCAGTTCTTC.

The V gene is TRBV5-4, the J gene TRBJ1-1; TRBD1 agrees at 8 bases. V dropped 7 bases and J dropped 0; count of bases not matched to a gene: 11. This CDR3 is 16 amino acids long. Germline-derived CDR1 and CDR2 are SGHNT and YYREEE (reference sequence). The CDR3 reads CASLVGAGGMNTEAFF. CDR3 in DNA: TGTGCCAGCCTTGTGGGGGCAGGGGGCATGAACACTGAAGCTTTCTTT.

CDR3 bases: TGCGCCAGCAGTGCGGTGAGCTCCTACGAGCAGTACTTC. It yields the protein CASSAVSSYEQYF. The rearrangement links TRBV10-2 to TRBJ2-7; D gene uncertain. Germline CDR1 WSHSY, CDR2 SAAADI. V lost 4 bases to trimming and J lost 0 bases, with 7 bases between them. The CDR3 totals 13 residues.

This rearrangement joins TRBV7-2 to TRBJ2-7; TRBD2 matches 8 bases. The CDR3 contains 15 residues. Per the germline V gene, CDR1 is SGHTA and CDR2 is FQGNSA. Trimming removed 2 bases from V and 6 bases from J; junction bases left unmatched: 9. The CDR3 nucleotides read TGTGCCAGCAGCTTAAGCGGGAGATCCTTAGGCGAGCAGTACTTC. This encodes CASSLSGRSLGEQYF.

V gene TRBV10-3 combines with J gene TRBJ1-1, with D perhaps matching TRBD1 (6 bases). V was cut by 6 bases and J by 3 bases, with 23 bases left in between. Germline loops: CDR1 ENHRY, CDR2 SYGVKD. This CDR3 is 17 amino acids long. The chain's CDR3 is CAIRGDRLGLGDTEAFF. The CDR3 nucleotides are TGTGCCATCAGGGGTGACAGGCTCGGGTTGGGGGACACTGAAGCTTTCTTT.

The rearrangement links TRBV7-3 to TRBJ2-1, with D maybe TRBD1 (5 bases). Trimming shortened V by 2 bases and J by 9 bases, and 14 bases separated the two germline ends. CDR1 and CDR2 (germline): SGHTA, FQGTGA. This CDR3 has 14 residues. Written as DNA, the CDR3 is TGTGCCAGCAGCTTATACCCCCAGGGCAGTGAGCAGTTCTTC. Protein sequence: CASSLYPQGSEQFF.

The CDR3 DNA reads as TGTGCCAGCAGCTCAACCGGGACTAGCGGGGACTACTCCTACGAGCAGTACTTC. Its protein is CASSSTGTSGDYSYEQYF. V is TRBV7-8 and J is TRBJ2-7; 13 bases are shared with TRBD2. After removal of 4 bases from V and 0 bases from J, the junction contained 9 bases not matched to a gene. This CDR3 has 18 amino acids. The germline V gene encodes CDR1 SGHVS and CDR2 FQNEAQ.

The V call is TRBV7-8, the J call TRBJ1-1, with 10 bases fitting TRBD1. The germline gives CDR1 SGHVS, CDR2 FQNEAQ. The V gene end was trimmed by 3 bases and the J gene end by 1 base; junction bases not matched to a gene: 2. The CDR3 covers 15 residues. CDR3 bases: TGTGCCAGCAGCTTCCGGGACAGGGGGAACACTGAAGCTTTCTTT. It is translated as CASSFRDRGNTEAFF.

This chain joins TRBV2 and TRBJ2-2, with TRBD2 matching over 10 bases. After removal of 3 bases from V and 5 bases from J, the junction contained 6 bases not matched to a gene. The V gene's germline CDR1 is SNHLY and CDR2 FYNNEI. The CDR3 is made up of 16 amino acids. The CDR3 is CASSDSSGRRTGELFF. CDR3 sequence (DNA): TGTGCCAGCAGTGACAGTAGCGGGAGGAGGACCGGGGAGCTGTTTTTT.

This clone was seen a single time. The chain combines TRBV11-3 with TRBJ1-1, with D possibly being TRBD1 (5 bases). Looked up from germline, CDR1 is SGHNT and CDR2 is YENEEA. The CDR3 has 13 amino acids. V gave up 5 bases and J gave up 5 bases, with 12 bases separating them. The CDR3: CASSPGGGTEAFF. In DNA form, the CDR3 reads TGTGCCAGCAGCCCTGGGGGGGGGACTGAAGCTTTCTTT.

This chain uses TRBV7-2 with TRBJ2-5; a possible D gene is TRBD2 (6 bases). V lost 1 base to trimming and J lost 2 bases, with 17 bases between them. The germline V gene encodes CDR1 SGHTA and CDR2 FQGNSA. CDR3 length equals 17 residues. The CDR3 bases are TGTGCCAGCAGCTTAGGTCCAGGGAGGTACCTGCAAGAGACCCAGTACTTC. It encodes CASSLGPGRYLQETQYF. Complete variable domain (other parts from reference TRBV7-2 and TRBJ2-5): GAGVSQSPSNKVTEKGKDVELRCDPISGHTALYWYRQSLGQGLEFLIYFQGNSAPDKSGLPSDRFSAERTGGSVSTLTIQRTQQEDSAVYLCASSLGPGRYLQETQYFGPGTRLLVL.